One sample yielded the 7 T cell receptor beta chains listed below, sequenced in a study of cytomegalovirus exposure and HLA in healthy donors. Use of 60 Vbeta and 13 Jbeta primers characterized the PCR. Clones were read by immunoSEQ multiplex PCR, and TCRdb kept only the in-frame ones, dropping some. The sample lists 150,000 to 200,000 clones; roughly 85% were seen once. The sequenced material came from PBMCs. The receptors originated from a woman aged 50 to 60 in good health and CMV-seronegative.

V and J are TRBV25-1 and TRBJ1-5; 7 bases fit TRBD1. CDR1 MGHDK and CDR2 SYGVNS come from the germline V gene. The J segment lost 6 bases and the V segment lost 5 bases, leaving 4 bases of the junction unmatched. CDR3 size: 13 residues. CDR3 residues: CASSSTGPQPQHF. CDR3 nucleotides: TGTGCCAGCAGTTCGACAGGGCCTCAGCCCCAGCATTTT.

The J gene is TRBJ2-7, the V gene TRBV28; TRBD1 aligns across 7 bases. Germline values: CDR1 MDHEN, CDR2 SYDVKM. Trimming removed 2 bases from V and 4 bases from J; junction bases left unmatched: 17. The CDR3 contains 18 residues. In nucleotides, the CDR3 is TGTGCCAGCAGTTTACCCATCCTCCTCCGGGACAGAGGATACGAGCAGTACTTC. Translated: CASSLPILLRDRGYEQYF.

This clone was recorded once. The chain has TRBV11-2 and TRBJ2-7; 8 bases match TRBD1. V trimming: 2 bases; J trimming: 3 bases; junction bases outside the gene matches: 6. CDR1 is SGHAT, CDR2 FQNNGV, per germline. The CDR3 totals 15 residues. CDR3 nucleotide sequence: TGTGCCAGCAGCTTAAACCCGGGACAGGTCTACGAGCAGTACTTC. Protein sequence: CASSLNPGQVYEQYF.

The rearrangement links TRBV5-1 to TRBJ2-2; no clear D. CDR1 is SGHRS and CDR2 is YFSETQ in the germline V gene. The V end was cut by 0 bases, the J end by 4 bases, with 10 bases between. The CDR3 extends over 15 amino acids. The CDR3 coding sequence is TGCGCCAGCAGCTTGGTGGCGGCCGGCACCGGGGAGCTGTTTTTT. It encodes CASSLVAAGTGELFF.

The chain joins TRBV6-1 to TRBJ1-2, with D maybe TRBD1 (5 bases). The germline CDR1 and CDR2 sequences are MNHNS and SASEGT. V lost 5 bases, J lost 5 bases, and 12 bases lay in between. CDR3 length: 13 amino acids. The chain's CDR3 is CASSTGGAYGYTF. The CDR3 region has the DNA TGTGCCAGCAGTACGGGAGGGGCGTATGGCTACACCTTC.

This rearrangement joins TRBV5-6 to TRBJ2-1, with 11 bases identical to TRBD1. The junction had 4 bases not matched to a gene; V was cut back by 1 base and J by 4 bases. Germline assignment: CDR1 SGHDT and CDR2 YYEEEE. CDR3 length equals 16 residues. CDR3 in amino acids: CASSLTGTGGYNEQFF. The CDR3 bases are TGTGCCAGCAGCTTGACCGGGACAGGGGGTTACAATGAGCAGTTCTTC.

This rearrangement joins TRBV30 to TRBJ2-7; D is uncertain. This CDR3 is built from 12 residues. The germline V gene encodes CDR1 GTSNPN and CDR2 SVGIG (reference sequence). The V end lost 0 bases, the J end lost 7 bases, and 10 bases lay between the germline ends. CDR3 coding DNA: TGTGCCTGGAGTGTACAGCAGTGGGAGCAGTACTTC. Protein: CAWSVQQWEQYF. Full variable domain (outside the CDR3, taken from reference TRBV30 and TRBJ2-7): SQTIHQWPATLVQPVGSPLSLECTVEGTSNPNLYWYRQAAGRGLQLLFYSVGIGQISSEVPQNLSASRPQDRQFILSSKKLLLSDSGFYLCAWSVQQWEQYFGPGTRLTVT.